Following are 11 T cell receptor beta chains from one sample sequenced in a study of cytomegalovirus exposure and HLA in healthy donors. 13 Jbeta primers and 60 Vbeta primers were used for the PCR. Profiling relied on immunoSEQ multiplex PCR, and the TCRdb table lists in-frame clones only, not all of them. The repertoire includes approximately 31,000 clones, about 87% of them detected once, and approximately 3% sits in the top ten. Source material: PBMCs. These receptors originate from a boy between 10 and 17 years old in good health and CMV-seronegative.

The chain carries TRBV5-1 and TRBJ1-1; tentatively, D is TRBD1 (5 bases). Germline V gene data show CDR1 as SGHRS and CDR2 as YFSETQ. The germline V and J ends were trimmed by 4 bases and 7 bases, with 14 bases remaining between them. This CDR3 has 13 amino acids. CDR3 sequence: CASSGEGRGEAFF. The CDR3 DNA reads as TGCGCCAGCAGCGGGGAGGGGCGGGGTGAAGCTTTCTTT.

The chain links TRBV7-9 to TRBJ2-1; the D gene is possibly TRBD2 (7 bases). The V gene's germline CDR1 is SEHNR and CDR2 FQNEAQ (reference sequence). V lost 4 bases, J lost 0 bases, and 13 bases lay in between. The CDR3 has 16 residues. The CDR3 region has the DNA TGTGCCAGCAGCTACGATGGGGGGGCCTCCTACAATGAGCAGTTCTTC. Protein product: CASSYDGGASYNEQFF.

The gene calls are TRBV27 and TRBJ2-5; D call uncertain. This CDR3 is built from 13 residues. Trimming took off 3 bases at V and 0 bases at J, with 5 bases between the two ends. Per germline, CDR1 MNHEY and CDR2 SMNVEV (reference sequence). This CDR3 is CASSFAYQETQYF. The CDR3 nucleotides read TGTGCCAGCAGTTTTGCGTACCAAGAGACCCAGTACTTC.

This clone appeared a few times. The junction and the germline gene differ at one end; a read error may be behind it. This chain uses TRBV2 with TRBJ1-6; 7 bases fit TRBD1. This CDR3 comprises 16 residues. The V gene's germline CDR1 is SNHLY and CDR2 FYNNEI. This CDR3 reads CASTETGVGFNSPLHF. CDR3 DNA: TGTGCCAGCACTGAAACAGGGGTCGGTTTTAATTCACCCCTCCACTTT.

The CDR3, as DNA: TGTGCCATCAGTGAGTGGGACAGTAGCAATCAGCCCCAGCATTTT. The encoded protein is CAISEWDSSNQPQHF. The gene calls are TRBV10-3 and TRBJ1-5; 7 nucleotides line up with TRBD1. From germline, CDR1 is ENHRY and CDR2 SYGVKD. CDR3 size: 15 residues. Trimming removed 1 base from V and 0 bases from J; junction bases left unmatched: 0.

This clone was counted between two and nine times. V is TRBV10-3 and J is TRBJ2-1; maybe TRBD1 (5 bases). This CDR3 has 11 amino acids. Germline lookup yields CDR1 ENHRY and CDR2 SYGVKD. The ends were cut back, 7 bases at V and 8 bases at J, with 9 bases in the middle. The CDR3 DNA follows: TGTGCCATCACTGCCAGGGATGAGCAGTTCTTC. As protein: CAITARDEQFF.

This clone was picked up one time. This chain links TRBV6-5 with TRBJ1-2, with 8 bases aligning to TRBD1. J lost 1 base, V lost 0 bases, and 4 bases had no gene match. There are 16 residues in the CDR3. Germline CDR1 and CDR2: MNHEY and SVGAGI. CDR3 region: CASSYSDRGLNYGYTF. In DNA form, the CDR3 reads TGTGCCAGCAGTTACTCCGACAGGGGCCTTAACTATGGCTACACCTTC.

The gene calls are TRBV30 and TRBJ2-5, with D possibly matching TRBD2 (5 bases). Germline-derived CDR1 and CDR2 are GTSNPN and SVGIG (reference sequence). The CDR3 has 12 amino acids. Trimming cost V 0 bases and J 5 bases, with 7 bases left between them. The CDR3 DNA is TGTGCCTGGAGTGTACCGGGGGAGACCCAGTACTTC. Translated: CAWSVPGETQYF.

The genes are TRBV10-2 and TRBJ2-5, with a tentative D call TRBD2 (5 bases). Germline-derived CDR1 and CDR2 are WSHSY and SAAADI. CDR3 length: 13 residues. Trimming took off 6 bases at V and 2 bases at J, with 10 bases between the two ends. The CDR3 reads CASSRDTQETQYF. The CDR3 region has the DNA TGCGCCAGCAGCCGGGATACACAAGAGACCCAGTACTTC.

CDR3 bases: TGCGCCAGCAGCCTGCATTCTAGCGCGGCCAAAAACATTCAGTACTTC. Translation: CASSLHSSAAKNIQYF. V usage is TRBV5-1 and J usage is TRBJ2-4, with D perhaps TRBD2 (6 bases). CDR3 length: 16 residues. V was shortened by 4 bases and J by 1 base, with 15 bases between the two germline ends. Germline CDR1 and CDR2: SGHRS and YFSETQ.

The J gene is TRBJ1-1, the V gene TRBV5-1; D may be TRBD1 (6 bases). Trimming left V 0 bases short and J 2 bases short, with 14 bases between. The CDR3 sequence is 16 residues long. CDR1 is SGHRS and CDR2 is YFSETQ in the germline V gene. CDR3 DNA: TGCGCCAGCAGCTTGGTCTGGAGGGGGGGAAACACTGAAGCTTTCTTT. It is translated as CASSLVWRGGNTEAFF.